This T cell receptor beta chain was sequenced during a study of blood T cell repertoires in COVID-19. Clinical histories supplied by participants themselves formed the basis of cohort assignment. Either two negative PCRs, clearance, or symptom resolution qualified Cohort 3 donors as recovered. This CDR3 contains 15 residues. Trimming cost V 5 bases and J 3 bases; bases outside gene matches: 4. The germline V gene has CDR1 MNHEY and CDR2 SMNVEV (reference sequence). Using immunoSEQ multiplex PCR, the repertoire was profiled, and TCRdb retains in-frame clones only, with some absent. The sample shows some 330,000 clones, approximately 88% of them seen only once.

Sequencing was performed on PBMCs or T cells enriched from blood (not recorded which). The chain links TRBV27 to TRBJ2-3; 11 bases are shared with TRBD2. This clonotype originated in a man aged 25-45 years who had recovered from COVID-19. In DNA, the CDR3 is TGTGCCAGCAGTATAGCGGGGGGGCCAACAGATACGCAGTATTTT. Translation gives CASSIAGGPTDTQYF.